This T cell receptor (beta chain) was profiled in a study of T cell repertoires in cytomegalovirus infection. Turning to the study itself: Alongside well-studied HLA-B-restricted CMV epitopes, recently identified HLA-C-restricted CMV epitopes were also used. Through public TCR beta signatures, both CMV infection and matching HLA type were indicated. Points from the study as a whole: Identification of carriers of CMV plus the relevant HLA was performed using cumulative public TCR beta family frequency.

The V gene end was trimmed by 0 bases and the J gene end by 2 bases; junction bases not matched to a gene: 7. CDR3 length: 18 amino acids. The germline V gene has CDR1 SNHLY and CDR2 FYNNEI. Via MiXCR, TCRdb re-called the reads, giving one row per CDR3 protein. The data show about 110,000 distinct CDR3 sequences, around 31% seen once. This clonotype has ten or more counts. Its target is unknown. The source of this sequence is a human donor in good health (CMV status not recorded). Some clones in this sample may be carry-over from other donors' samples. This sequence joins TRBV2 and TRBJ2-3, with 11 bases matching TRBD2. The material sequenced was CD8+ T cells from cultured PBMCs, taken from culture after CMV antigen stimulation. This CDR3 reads CASSEAKLAGVLTDTQYF. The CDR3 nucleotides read TGTGCCAGCAGTGAAGCCAAACTAGCGGGGGTGCTCACAGATACGCAGTATTTT. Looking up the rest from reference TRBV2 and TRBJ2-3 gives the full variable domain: EPEVTQTPSHQVTQMGQEVILRCVPISNHLYFYWYRQILGQKVEFLVSFYNNEISEKSEIFDDQFSVERPDGSNFTLKIRSTKLEDSAMYFCASSEAKLAGVLTDTQYFGPGTRLTVL.